This T cell receptor (beta chain) is drawn from a study of T cell repertoires in cytomegalovirus infection. Study at large: HLA-B-restricted CMV epitopes that are well studied were used alongside recently identified HLA-C-restricted ones. It was the public TCR beta signatures that indicated both CMV infection and matching HLA type.

As for this clonotype: No antigen is known for it.

Germline V gene data show CDR1 as ENHRY and CDR2 as SYGVKD. This CDR3 comprises 18 residues. With V trimmed by 2 bases and J by 0 bases, 7 bases remained unmatched. TCRdb passed the reads through MiXCR, listing each CDR3 protein once. There are around 430,000 distinct CDR3 sequences in the sample; approximately 46% occur only once, and about 39% lies in the top ten. The sequencing used cultured PBMCs, collected from culture after CMV antigen stimulation. This clonotype was obtained from a human donor in good health (CMV status not recorded). Some clones in this sample may be carry-over from other donors' samples. The rearrangement links TRBV10-3 to TRBJ2-1, with TRBD2 identical over 10 bases. DNA for the CDR3: TGTGCCATCAGTGAGGGAGCGGGAGGGTCCCACTCCTACAATGAGCAGTTCTTC. Translated, it gives CAISEGAGGSHSYNEQFF.